These 26 T cell receptor beta chains originate from one sample sequenced in a study of post-analysis software for immune sequencing data. Study outcomes and limitations: TRBV5-6, TRBV5-1 and TRBV20-1 were among 4 or 5 TRBV segments more frequent in patients than controls.

Unique molecular identifiers were built into the TCR beta cDNA libraries. TCRdb reprocessed the PCR reads via MiXCR and lists one record per CDR3 protein. The repertoire holds hundreds of thousands of distinct CDR3 sequences, 25% to 30% seen once, with 0.56% in the top ten. No antigen has been assigned to these receptors. Sequencing was carried out using blood. Receptors originate from a girl aged 5 to 17 with multiple sclerosis.

As to this clonotype: A much larger clone is a single base away; this may be a read error. This rearrangement joins TRBV7-2 to TRBJ1-2, with D uncertain. The germline CDR1 and CDR2 sequences are SGHTA and FQGNSA. The CDR3 length is 15 residues. The CDR3 DNA reads as TGTGCCAGCAGCTTAACTACAGCTCTTAACTGTGGCTACACCTTC. It translates to CASSLTTALNCGYTF.

The chain couples TRBV29-1 to TRBJ2-5, with 9 bases that match TRBD1. J gave up 1 base and V 7 bases, and 4 bases lay outside the gene matches. Germline V gene lookup returns CDR1 SQVTM and CDR2 ANQGSEA. The CDR3 spans 13 residues. The CDR3 DNA is TGCAGCGGAGGGACAGGGCCCCAAGAGACCCAGTACTTC. It encodes CSGGTGPQETQYF.

This chain joins TRBV12-3 or TRBV12-4 and TRBJ1-4, with D possibly being TRBD1 (5 bases). The CDR3 length is 15 residues. Trimming shortened V by 9 bases and J by 11 bases, and 25 bases separated the two germline ends. CDR3 sequence (DNA): TGTGCCAGTTCGCAAGACGGGCCCACGGGGGGGAAACTGTTTTTT. This sequence encodes CASSQDGPTGGKLFF.

The chain carries TRBV3-1 and TRBJ1-6, with TRBD1 identical over 8 bases. Germline values: CDR1 LGHDT, CDR2 YNNKEL (reference sequence). The CDR3 runs to 15 residues. Trimming at V came to 5 bases and at J to 9 bases, leaving 9 bases not matched to a gene. The DNA for the CDR3 is TGTGCCAGCAGCACCCAGGGGGCGTCGGGTTCACCCCTCCACTTT. Its translation is CASSTQGASGSPLHF.

The chain is built from TRBV5-5 and TRBJ2-3, with unresolved D. The germline V gene has CDR1 SGHKS and CDR2 YYEKEE (reference sequence). V gave up 0 bases and J gave up 1 base, with 12 bases separating them. CDR3 length equals 16 residues. The CDR3 loop is CASSLVPEKGTDTQYF. The CDR3 DNA reads as TGTGCCAGCAGCTTGGTACCAGAGAAGGGCACAGATACGCAGTATTTT.

The chain has TRBV9 and TRBJ2-5, with D possibly being TRBD1 or TRBD2 (5 bases each). CDR1 SGDLS and CDR2 YYNGEE come from the germline V gene. Deletions cut 3 bases from V and 5 bases from J, with 20 bases between. The CDR3 consists of 16 residues. DNA of the CDR3: TGTGCCAGCAGCGGTTCCGGGACGGCAACCGGCGAGACCCAGTACTTC. As protein: CASSGSGTATGETQYF.

This clonotype was counted a few times. CDR3 coding DNA: TGTGCCAGCAGCCTCCTTATCCAAGAGACCCAGTACTTC. Residues: CASSLLIQETQYF. This rearrangement joins TRBV7-9 to TRBJ2-5; D is ambiguous. Trimming left V 5 bases short and J 1 base short, with 8 bases between. Germline CDR1 is SEHNR and CDR2 is FQNEAQ (reference sequence). The CDR3 consists of 13 residues.

The chain combines TRBV2 with TRBJ1-2; weak D call: TRBD1 (5 bases). V was pared by 7 bases and J by 5 bases, with 11 bases between. The CDR3 has 12 residues. In germline, CDR1 is SNHLY, CDR2 FYNNEI. CDR3 in DNA: TGTGCCAGCAATCCGGACACGTATGGCTACACCTTC. Amino acid sequence: CASNPDTYGYTF.

This clonotype was observed a handful of times. The rearrangement uses TRBV12-3 or TRBV12-4 and TRBJ1-1; the D gene is possibly TRBD1 (5 bases). The CDR3 runs 13 residues. V lost 3 bases to trimming and J lost 7 bases, with 12 bases between them. The CDR3 loop is CASSLGGTLEAFF. As DNA, the CDR3 is TGTGCCAGCAGTTTGGGGGGGACCCTTGAAGCTTTCTTT.

This clonotype was found a few times. The gene calls are TRBV20-1 and TRBJ1-2; 7 bases fit TRBD1. Germline CDR1 and CDR2: DFQATT and SNEGSKA (reference sequence). The CDR3 has 15 amino acids. With V trimmed by 0 bases and J by 3 bases, 7 bases remained unmatched. The CDR3 spells CSARDMTGRDYGYTF. In DNA form, the CDR3 reads TGCAGTGCTAGAGATATGACAGGGCGCGACTATGGCTACACCTTC.

There are a few counts of this clonotype. The rearrangement links TRBV6-5 to TRBJ1-2; tentatively, D is TRBD1 (6 bases). This CDR3 comprises 13 residues. V lost 2 bases and J lost 2, with 6 bases in between. The germline V gene has CDR1 MNHEY and CDR2 SVGAGI. This chain's CDR3 is CASSYGQNYGYTF. CDR3 bases: TGTGCCAGCAGTTACGGACAGAACTATGGCTACACCTTC.

Only one count was recorded for this clonotype. The chain links TRBV7-9 to TRBJ1-4; D may be TRBD1 (6 bases). Trimming removed 5 bases at V and 8 bases at J, with 18 bases between. This CDR3 contains 15 residues. Germline V gives CDR1 SEHNR, CDR2 FQNEAQ (reference sequence). This CDR3 is CASSPTVRGWEKLFF. The CDR3 region has the DNA TGTGCCAGCAGCCCTACCGTCAGGGGCTGGGAAAAACTGTTTTTT.

This clonotype was counted between two and nine times. The V and J genes are TRBV7-9 and TRBJ1-2, with D possibly being TRBD1 (6 bases). V was pared by 5 bases and J by 5 bases, with 15 bases between. The CDR3 covers 14 residues. Per germline, CDR1 SEHNR and CDR2 FQNEAQ (reference sequence). CDR3: CASSRGEPTYGYTF. The CDR3 nucleotides read TGTGCCAGCAGCAGGGGGGAACCGACTTATGGCTACACCTTC.

The rearrangement joins TRBV27 to TRBJ1-6; maybe TRBD1 (6 bases). This CDR3 comprises 14 residues. Germline assignment: CDR1 MNHEY and CDR2 SMNVEV (reference sequence). Trimming removed 6 bases at V and 7 bases at J, with 13 bases between. The CDR3, as DNA: TGTGCCAGCAGCCGAACAGGGCACAATTCACCCCTCCACTTT. The encoded protein is CASSRTGHNSPLHF.

This clonotype has only a few counts. The V and J genes are TRBV7-2 and TRBJ2-7; 7 bases fit TRBD2. Germline V gene data show CDR1 as SGHTA and CDR2 as FQGNSA. V lost 2 bases, J lost 12 bases, and 16 bases stayed unmatched. CDR3 length equals 15 residues. The CDR3, as DNA: TGTGCCAGCAGCTTATTAGGTGGAAGCGGGGCCCTTCTGTACTTC. Residues: CASSLLGGSGALLYF.

V gene TRBV10-3 combines with J gene TRBJ2-5; possible D gene TRBD1, 5 bases. There are 13 residues in the CDR3. Germline V gives CDR1 ENHRY, CDR2 SYGVKD. The V and J ends lost 5 bases and 2 bases respectively, with 9 bases between them. The CDR3 bases are TGTGCCATCAGTCCGTACAGGCAAGAGACCCAGTACTTC. This gives the protein CAISPYRQETQYF.

This chain uses TRBV6-4 with TRBJ1-4, with unresolved D. Germline values: CDR1 MRHNA, CDR2 SNTAGT. This CDR3 has 14 amino acids. Between the trimmed V and J ends, which lost 6 bases and 7 bases, there was a span of 15 bases. The CDR3 is CASRKGTATEKLFF. The CDR3 DNA reads TGTGCCAGCAGGAAGGGCACCGCAACTGAAAAACTGTTTTTT.

The chain uses TRBV4-3 and TRBJ2-1; TRBD2 agrees at 11 bases. The CDR3 sequence is 14 residues long. J was trimmed by 12 bases and V by 11 bases; bases with no gene match: 15. Germline V lookup: CDR1 LGHNA, CDR2 YSLEER. The CDR3 bases are TGCGCCGACAGCCAGGGACTAGCGGAGCGACGGCAGTTCTTC. Residues: CADSQGLAERRQFF.

This clonotype occurred a few times. The chain recombines TRBV20-1 with TRBJ1-5; D gene uncertain. This CDR3 is built from 16 residues. V gave up 1 base and J gave up 3 bases, with 16 bases separating them. The V gene's germline CDR1 is DFQATT and CDR2 SNEGSKA (reference sequence). DNA of the CDR3: TGCAGTGCTAGAGCGAGGACGGACTATTCCAATCAGCCCCAGCATTTT. Protein sequence: CSARARTDYSNQPQHF.

The chain employs TRBV7-2 and TRBJ2-7; no clear D gene. The CDR3 spans 15 residues. V shed 4 bases and J shed 4 bases, with 17 bases lying between them. Germline CDR1 reads SGHTA; CDR2 reads FQGNSA. The DNA of the CDR3 is TGTGCCAGCAGCTCTCTTTGGGCAGATAGGTACGAGCAGTACTTC. Encoded protein: CASSSLWADRYEQYF.

CDR3 in amino acids: CASRRSPVDVGGYYGYTF. Written as DNA, the CDR3 is TGTGCCAGCAGACGAAGCCCCGTTGACGTCGGAGGCTACTATGGCTACACCTTC. V usage is TRBV27 and J usage is TRBJ1-2; D unclear. Germline V gives CDR1 MNHEY, CDR2 SMNVEV (reference sequence). This CDR3 spans 18 amino acids. V shed 6 bases and J shed 3 bases, with 26 bases lying between them.

This clonotype appeared a few times. The chain is built from TRBV15 and TRBJ1-4; TRBD1 matches 10 bases. Germline lookup yields CDR1 LNHNV and CDR2 YYDKDF (reference sequence). The CDR3 totals 11 residues. DNA of the CDR3: TGTGCAGGGACAGGGGTTGAAAAACTGTTTTTT. Protein: CAGTGVEKLFF.

The gene calls are TRBV27 and TRBJ2-5; TRBD2 matches at 13 bases. The J call may be faulty, since TRBJ2-7 better matches the DNA end. The CDR3 runs to 15 residues. The germline V gene has CDR1 MNHEY and CDR2 SMNVEV (reference sequence). The CDR3 bases are TGTGCCAGCAGTCTCCGGACTAGCGGGAGTGGCGAGCAGTACTTC. Translating it yields CASSLRTSGSGEQYF.

Notes on this clonotype: One junction end disagrees with the germline gene, perhaps due to a read error. V is TRBV7-9 and J is TRBJ2-1, with TRBD2 as a possible D gene (5 bases). The CDR3 consists of 12 residues. Germline V gene lookup returns CDR1 SEHNR and CDR2 FQNEAQ (reference sequence). The chain's CDR3 is CASSISGETQFF. The CDR3 coding sequence is TGCGCCAGCAGTATATCTGGGGAGACCCAGTTCTTC.

The chain uses TRBV6-6 and TRBJ1-2; D is undetermined. Germline V gives CDR1 MNHNY, CDR2 SVGAGI (reference sequence). V shed 3 bases and J shed 2 bases, with 10 bases lying between them. The CDR3 is 14 amino acids. CDR3 in DNA: TGTGCCAGCAGTTATAATGCGGGAAACTATGGCTACACCTTC. The encoded protein is CASSYNAGNYGYTF.

This clonotype was seen a handful of times. The chain combines TRBV4-3 with TRBJ2-5, with 8 nucleotides matching TRBD2. Germline values: CDR1 LGHNA, CDR2 YSLEER. This CDR3 comprises 17 residues. J gave up 5 bases and V 0 bases, and 11 bases lay outside the gene matches. The CDR3 nucleotides are TGCGCCAGCAGCCAAGATGAAGCGAGCGGGAGCTGGGAGACCCAGTACTTC. Amino acid sequence: CASSQDEASGSWETQYF.